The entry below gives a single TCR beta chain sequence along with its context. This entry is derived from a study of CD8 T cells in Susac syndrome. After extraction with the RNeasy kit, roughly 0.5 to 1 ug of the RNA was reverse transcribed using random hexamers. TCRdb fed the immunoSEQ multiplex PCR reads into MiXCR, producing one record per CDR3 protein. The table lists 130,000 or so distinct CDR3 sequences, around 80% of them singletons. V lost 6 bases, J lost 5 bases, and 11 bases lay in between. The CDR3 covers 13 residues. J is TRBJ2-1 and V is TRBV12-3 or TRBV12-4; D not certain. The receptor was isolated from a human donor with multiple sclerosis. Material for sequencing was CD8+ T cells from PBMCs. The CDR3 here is CASSQGPHNEQFF. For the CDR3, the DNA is TGTGCCAGCAGCCAAGGACCTCACAATGAGCAGTTCTTC.